This T cell receptor (beta chain) was profiled in a study of Graves' ophthalmopathy and Graves' hyperthyroidism. Moderate-to-severe activity, CAS at least 3, NOSPECS at least 4 and duration under 3 months characterized donors with ophthalmopathy. Fresh peripheral blood, about 10 ml, was the PBMC source. Overall study results and limits: A majority of expanded thyroid clonotypes exceeding 0.001 frequency were likewise present in blood.

This CDR3 spans 15 amino acids. Germline V gene sequence: CDR1 SQVTM, CDR2 ANQGSEA. Trimming shortened V by 2 bases and J by 6 bases, and 16 bases separated the two germline ends. Beta-chain TCR CDR3 regions were amplified from RNA transcripts. First-round RT-PCR used HTBI primers; second-round multiplex PCR followed. TCRdb re-called the multiplex PCR reads with MiXCR, one entry per CDR3 protein. The data hold some 750,000 distinct CDR3 sequences, with 35% to 50% observed a single time. This clonotype was detected ten times or more. Its specificity is not known. The sequenced sample was peripheral blood. The origin of this receptor is an adult man with Graves' ophthalmopathy. This chain uses TRBV29-1 with TRBJ1-4; D is perhaps TRBD1 (6 bases). CDR3 coding DNA: TGCAGCGTTGAAAGGTTGGGGGCGGAGGATGAAAAACTGTTTTTT. It yields the protein CSVERLGAEDEKLFF.